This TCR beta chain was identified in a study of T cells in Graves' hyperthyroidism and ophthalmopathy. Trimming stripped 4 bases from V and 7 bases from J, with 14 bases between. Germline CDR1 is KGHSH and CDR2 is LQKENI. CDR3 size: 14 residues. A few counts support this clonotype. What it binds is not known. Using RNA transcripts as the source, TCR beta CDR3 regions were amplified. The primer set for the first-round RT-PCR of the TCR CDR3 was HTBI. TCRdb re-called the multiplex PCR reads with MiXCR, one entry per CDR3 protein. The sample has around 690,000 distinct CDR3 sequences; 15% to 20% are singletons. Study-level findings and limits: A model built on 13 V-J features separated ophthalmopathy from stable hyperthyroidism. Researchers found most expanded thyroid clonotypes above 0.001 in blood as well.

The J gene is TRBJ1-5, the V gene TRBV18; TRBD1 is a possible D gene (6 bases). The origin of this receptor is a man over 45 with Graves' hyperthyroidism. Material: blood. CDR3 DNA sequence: TGTGCCAGCTCACTTAGTCACAGGGACCAGCCCCAGCATTTT. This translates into CASSLSHRDQPQHF.